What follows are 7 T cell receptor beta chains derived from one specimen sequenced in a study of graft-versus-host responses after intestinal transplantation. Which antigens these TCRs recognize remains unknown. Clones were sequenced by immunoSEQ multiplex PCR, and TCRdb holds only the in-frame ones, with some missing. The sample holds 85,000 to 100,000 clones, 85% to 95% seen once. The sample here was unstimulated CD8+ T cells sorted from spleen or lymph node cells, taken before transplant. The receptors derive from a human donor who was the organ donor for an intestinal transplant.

CDR3 amino acids: CASSSPGEETQYF. In DNA, the CDR3 is TGCGCCAGCAGCTCCCCAGGGGAGGAGACCCAGTACTTC. This rearrangement joins TRBV5-1 to TRBJ2-5, with a tentative D call TRBD1 (6 bases). V was shortened by 3 bases and J by 5 bases, with 11 bases between the two germline ends. This CDR3 is 13 amino acids long. Per germline, CDR1 SGHRS and CDR2 YFSETQ. Complete variable domain (other parts from reference TRBV5-1 and TRBJ2-5): KAGVTQTPRYLIKTRGQQVTLSCSPISGHRSVSWYQQTPGQGLQFLFEYFSETQRNKGNFPGRFSGRQFSNSRSEMNVSTLELGDSALYLCASSSPGEETQYFGPGTRLLVL.

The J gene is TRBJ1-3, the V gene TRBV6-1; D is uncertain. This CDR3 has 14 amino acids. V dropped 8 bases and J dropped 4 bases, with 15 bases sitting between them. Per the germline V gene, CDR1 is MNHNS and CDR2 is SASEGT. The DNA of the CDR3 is TGTGCCAGCCACCGGGAGACTCTCGGAAACACCATATATTTT. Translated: CASHRETLGNTIYF.

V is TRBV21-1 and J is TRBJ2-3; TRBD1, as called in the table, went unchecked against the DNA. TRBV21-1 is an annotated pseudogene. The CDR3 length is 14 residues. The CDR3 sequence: CASSDGQGTDTQYF. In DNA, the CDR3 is TGTGCCAGCAGCGACGGACAGGGCACAGATACGCAGTATTTT.

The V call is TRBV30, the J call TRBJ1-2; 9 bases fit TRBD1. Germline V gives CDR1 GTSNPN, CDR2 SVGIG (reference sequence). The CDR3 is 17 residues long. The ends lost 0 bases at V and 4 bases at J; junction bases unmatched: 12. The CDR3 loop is CAWSVPPGQGSLYGYTF. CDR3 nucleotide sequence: TGTGCCTGGAGTGTACCCCCGGGACAGGGCTCCCTCTATGGCTACACCTTC.

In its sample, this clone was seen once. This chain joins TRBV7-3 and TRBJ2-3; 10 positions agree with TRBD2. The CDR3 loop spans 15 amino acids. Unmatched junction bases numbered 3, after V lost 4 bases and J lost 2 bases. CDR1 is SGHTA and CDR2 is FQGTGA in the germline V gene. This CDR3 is CASSYLAGDTDTQYF. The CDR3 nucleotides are TGTGCCAGCAGCTACCTAGCGGGAGACACAGATACGCAGTATTTT.

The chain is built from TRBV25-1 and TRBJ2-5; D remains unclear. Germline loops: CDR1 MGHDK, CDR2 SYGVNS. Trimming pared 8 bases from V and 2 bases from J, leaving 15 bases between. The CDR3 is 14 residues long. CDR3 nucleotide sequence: TGTGCCAGCGAACCCCAAGGCGGACAAGAGACCCAGTACTTC. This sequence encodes CASEPQGGQETQYF.

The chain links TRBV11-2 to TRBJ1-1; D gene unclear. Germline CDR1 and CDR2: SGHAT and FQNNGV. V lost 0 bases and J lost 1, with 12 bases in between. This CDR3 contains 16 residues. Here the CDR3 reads CASSLEIGVQNTEAFF. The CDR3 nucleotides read TGTGCCAGCAGCTTAGAAATAGGAGTTCAGAACACTGAAGCTTTCTTT. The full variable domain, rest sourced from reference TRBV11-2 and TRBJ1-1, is EAGVAQSPRYKIIEKRQSVAFWCNPISGHATLYWYQQILGQGPKLLIQFQNNGVVDDSQLPKDRFSAERLKGVDSTLKIQPAKLEDSAVYLCASSLEIGVQNTEAFFGQGTRLTVV.